This is a list of T cell receptor beta chains from one sample in a study of shared clonotypes between healthy human individuals. Here immunoSEQ multiplex PCR was the method, and the copy in TCRdb shows in-frame clones only, minus some. The sample has some 2 million clones; roughly 94% are singletons. Sequencing input: naive CD4+ T cells sorted from blood. The receptors derive from a man younger than 35 in good health. Each CDR3 is given with its conserved first and last residue. D genes are given only for firm matches. Only some rows state a clone size, as once, few, many or a class for expanded clones.

j_call d_call v_call clone_size cdr3_aa cdr3_nt
TRBJ1-2 TRBD1 TRBV6-5 NA CASSPDRGGYGYTF TGTGCCAGCAGTCCAGACAGGGGAGGGTATGGCTACACCTTC
TRBJ2-7 TRBD1 TRBV19 once CASSTAGTVTAYEQYF TGTGCCAGTAGTACAGCCGGGACAGTGACCGCCTACGAGCAGTACTTC
TRBJ2-1 TRBD1 TRBV11-2 NA CASSLQGASYNEQFF TGTGCCAGCAGCTTACAGGGGGCCTCCTACAATGAGCAGTTCTTC
TRBJ1-4 NA TRBV30 NA CAWSRPPNEKLFF TGTGCCTGGAGTCGACCTCCGAATGAAAAACTGTTTTTT
TRBJ1-3 TRBD1 TRBV30 NA CAWRRPGGGNTIYF TGTGCCTGGAGAAGGCCAGGGGGAGGAAACACCATATATTTT
TRBJ2-6 TRBD1 TRBV27 few CANIGQGCVSHSLSGANVLTF TGTGCCAATATAGGACAGGGGTGTGTAAGCCACAGCTTATCTGGGGCCAACGTCCTGACTTTC
TRBJ1-2 NA TRBV2 NA CASSDSSPYGYTF TGTGCCAGCAGTGATAGCAGCCCCTATGGCTACACCTTC
TRBJ1-2 NA TRBV6-6 NA CASSFDGNYGYTF TGTGCCAGCAGTTTCGACGGGAACTATGGCTACACCTTC
TRBJ1-4 NA TRBV29-1 NA CSVKASLNEKLFF TGCAGCGTTAAGGCAAGTCTAAATGAAAAACTGTTTTTT
TRBJ2-5 TRBD1 TRBV6-5 NA CASRRTGRETQYF TGTGCCAGCAGGCGGACAGGGCGGGAGACCCAGTACTTC
TRBJ1-5 TRBD1 TRBV19 NA CASRTGEGNQPQHF TGTGCCAGTAGAACAGGGGAGGGCAATCAGCCCCAGCATTTT
TRBJ1-1 NA TRBV5-1 NA CASSLLGFGTEAFF TGCGCCAGCAGCTTGCTAGGCTTTGGCACTGAAGCTTTCTTT
TRBJ2-1 NA TRBV11-2 NA CASSLEQGAYNEQFF TGTGCCAGCAGCTTAGAACAGGGAGCCTACAATGAGCAGTTCTTC
TRBJ2-7 TRBD2 TRBV5-4 NA CASSVGGLAGTISYEQYF TGTGCCAGCAGCGTAGGAGGACTAGCGGGAACCATCTCCTACGAGCAGTACTTC
TRBJ2-5 NA TRBV28 NA CASSFYKETQYF TGTGCCAGCAGTTTCTATAAGGAGACCCAGTACTTC
TRBJ1-1 NA TRBV5-1 NA CASSGGGSGNTEAFF TGCGCCAGCTCGGGCGGGGGATCCGGGAACACTGAAGCTTTCTTT
TRBJ2-7 TRBD2 TRBV7-6 NA CASSLDSRGLAGASYEQYF TGTGCCAGCAGCTTGGACAGCCGAGGATTAGCGGGGGCTTCCTACGAGCAGTACTTC
TRBJ2-3 NA TRBV9 NA CASSVARPTDTQYF TGTGCCAGCAGCGTAGCCCGGCCTACAGATACGCAGTATTTT
TRBJ2-7 TRBD2 TRBV18 NA CASSPQQAGRAPSHYEQYF TGTGCCAGCTCACCACAGCAGGCCGGGAGGGCCCCGTCACACTACGAGCAGTACTTC
TRBJ2-5 NA TRBV10-1 NA CASSESGRTDGVGTQYF TGCGCCAGCAGTGAGTCAGGACGGACTGACGGAGTCGGGACCCAGTACTTC
TRBJ1-2 NA TRBV21-1 NA CASSKRGGGF TGTGCCAGCAGCAAAAGAGGGGGAGGGTTT
TRBJ2-1 NA TRBV6-6 NA CASSYSRYNEQFF TGTGCCAGCAGTTACTCTAGATACAATGAGCAGTTCTTC
TRBJ1-6 NA TRBV7-2 NA CASSPSGNSPLHF TGTGCCAGCAGCCCGTCGGGTAATTCACCCCTCCACTTT
TRBJ2-7 NA TRBV10-1 NA CASSDSLVDEQYF TGCGCCAGCAGTGACAGCTTGGTGGACGAGCAGTACTTC
TRBJ2-4 NA TRBV18 NA CASSPVISSLLYF TGTGCCAGCTCACCAGTAATTAGCAGCCTATTGTACTTC
TRBJ2-7 TRBD2 TRBV7-7 NA CASSLHSGGSYEQYF TGTGCTAGCAGCTTGCATAGCGGGGGGTCCTACGAGCAGTACTTC
TRBJ2-1 TRBD2 TRBV4-3 NA CASSLGTSGNNEQFF TGCGCCAGCAGCCTCGGGACTAGCGGAAACAATGAGCAGTTCTTC
TRBJ2-2 TRBD2 TRBV10-3 NA CAIRESGSVAGELFF TGTGCCATCAGGGAAAGCGGGAGCGTGGCCGGGGAGCTGTTTTTT
TRBJ2-3 TRBD2 TRBV7-2 NA CASSPRREARDTQYF TGTGCCAGCAGCCCCCGGCGGGAGGCTAGAGATACGCAGTATTTT
TRBJ2-3 NA TRBV30 NA CAWSLRGWGTDTQYF TGTGCCTGGAGTCTCCGGGGGTGGGGCACAGATACGCAGTATTTT
TRBJ2-1 NA TRBV7-2 NA CASSLEGATYNEQFF TGTGCCAGCAGCTTAGAAGGGGCTACCTACAATGAGCAGTTCTTC
TRBJ1-5 TRBD1 TRBV19 NA CASSVLTGISNQPQHF TGTGCCAGTAGTGTTTTGACAGGGATTAGCAATCAGCCCCAGCATTTT
TRBJ1-3 NA TRBV5-1 NA CASSPDSLSSGNTIYF TGCGCCAGCAGTCCGGACAGCTTGTCCTCTGGAAACACCATATATTTT
TRBJ2-5 NA TRBV6-5 NA CASSFAGGRETQYF TGTGCCAGCAGCTTCGCCGGGGGAAGGGAGACCCAGTACTTC
TRBJ2-5 TRBD1 TRBV18 NA CASSLGQETTQYF TGTGCCAGCTCACTTGGACAGGAGACGACCCAGTACTTC
TRBJ1-1 NA TRBV7-9 few CASSLVLGPNTEAFF TGTGCCAGCAGCCTCGTCCTAGGGCCGAACACTGAAGCTTTCTTT
TRBJ2-7 NA TRBV18 NA CASSPPGAYEQYF TGTGCCAGCTCACCACCAGGGGCTTACGAGCAGTACTTC
TRBJ2-1 TRBD2 TRBV4-3 NA CASSQDPGLAGEYGEQFF TGCGCCAGCAGCCAAGATCCCGGACTAGCGGGAGAGTATGGCGAGCAGTTCTTC
TRBJ1-1 NA TRBV9 NA CASSVAGQGANTEAFF TGTGCCAGCAGCGTAGCTGGTCAGGGCGCAAACACTGAAGCTTTCTTT
TRBJ1-1 NA TRBV29-1 NA CSVAGRLNTEAFF TGCAGCGTGGCGGGGAGGTTGAACACTGAAGCTTTCTTT
TRBJ1-2 NA TRBV7-2 NA CASSSRNLTKKGGYTF TGTGCCAGCAGCTCCCGAAATTTGACGAAGAAGGGTGGCTACACCTTC